Shown below are 14 T cell receptor beta chains from a single sample sequenced in a study of blood T cell repertoires in COVID-19. TCRdb's copy holds only in-frame clones and misses some; the assay was immunoSEQ multiplex PCR. The sample carries around 130,000 clones, under 90% recorded once. The sample taken for sequencing was peripheral blood. The receptor source for this set is a woman in her 70s with acute or convalescent COVID-19.

The chain joins TRBV19 to TRBJ1-5, with D maybe TRBD1 (5 bases). The V and J ends lost 7 bases and 1 base respectively, with 17 bases between them. Germline V lookup: CDR1 LNHDA, CDR2 SQIVND (reference sequence). The CDR3 has 16 amino acids. The CDR3 DNA reads TGTGCCAGTAAAACCTCAGGGTTTAGGAGCAATCAGCCCCAGCATTTT. Translation gives CASKTSGFRSNQPQHF.

The rearrangement uses TRBV3-1 (or the pseudogene TRBV3-2) and TRBJ2-7; tentatively, D is TRBD1 (6 bases). The CDR3 loop spans 13 amino acids. CDR1 and CDR2 (germline): LGHDT, YNNKEL (reference sequence). V lost 6 bases and J 4 bases, leaving 13 bases between the germline ends. The CDR3 sequence is CASSYAQGYEQYV. CDR3 in DNA: TGTGCCAGCAGTTATGCACAGGGATACGAGCAGTACGTC.

The CDR3 here is CASSLELQVGYTF. The CDR3 bases are TGTGCCAGCAGCTTAGAACTACAGGTTGGCTACACCTTC. The chain carries TRBV7-2 and TRBJ1-2; D perhaps matches TRBD1 (5 bases). V shed 1 base and J shed 7 bases, with 10 bases lying between them. Germline CDR1 reads SGHTA; CDR2 reads FQGNSA. This CDR3 has 13 residues.

The rearrangement links TRBV3-1 (or the pseudogene TRBV3-2) to TRBJ2-7; maybe TRBD1 (6 bases). Germline CDR1 reads LGHDT; CDR2 reads YNNKEL (reference sequence). Between the trimmed V and J ends, which lost 2 bases and 0 bases, there was a span of 17 bases. This CDR3 comprises 17 residues. CDR3 nucleotide sequence: TGTGCCAGCAGCCAATTCGTCTCAGGGGCCGGCTCCTACGAGCAGTACTTC. This translates into CASSQFVSGAGSYEQYF.

This clone was found a few times. The V call is TRBV11-3, the J call TRBJ2-3, with D possibly matching TRBD1 (6 bases). The CDR3 sequence is 16 residues long. CDR1 and CDR2 (germline): SGHNT, YENEEA. Trimming removed 5 bases from V and 1 base from J, with 16 bases in between. CDR3 loop: CASSDDPTGRTDTQYF. The DNA for the CDR3 is TGTGCCAGCAGCGACGACCCGACAGGCCGCACAGATACGCAGTATTTT. Full variable domain (outside the CDR3, taken from reference TRBV11-3 and TRBJ2-3): EAGVVQSPRYKIIEKKQPVAFWCNPISGHNTLYWYLQNLGQGPELLIRYENEEAVDDSQLPKDRFSAERLKGVDSTLKIQPAELGDSAVYLCASSDDPTGRTDTQYFGPGTRLTVL.

This clone has a single count. V and J are TRBV5-4 and TRBJ2-7; 9 nucleotides line up with TRBD1. Per germline, CDR1 SGHNT and CDR2 YYREEE (reference sequence). This CDR3 is built from 15 residues. J lost 6 bases, V lost 3 bases, and 10 bases had no gene match. Here the CDR3 DNA reads TGTGCCAGCAGCTCTTCGACAGGGGGATACGGCGAGCAGTACTTC. Protein: CASSSSTGGYGEQYF.

V and J are TRBV15 and TRBJ1-1; D call uncertain. The CDR3 loop spans 10 amino acids. Germline loops: CDR1 LNHNV, CDR2 YYDKDF (reference sequence). The V end lost 7 bases, the J end lost 11 bases, and 11 bases lay between the germline ends. The CDR3 sequence is CATITTEAFF. CDR3 DNA: TGTGCCACCATCACTACGGAGGCTTTCTTT.

As for this clone: Within the sample, other DNA sequences also encode this same CDR3. V gene TRBV12-3 or TRBV12-4 combines with J gene TRBJ2-7; 7 bases are a match to TRBD2. Trimming at V came to 5 bases and at J to 1 base, leaving 2 bases not matched to a gene. The length of the CDR3 is 13 residues. The CDR3 nucleotides are TGTGCCAGCAGTCGGGGGGTGTCCTACGAGCAGTACGTC. Its protein product is CASSRGVSYEQYV.

The V and J genes are TRBV11-2 and TRBJ1-3; TRBD1 might be the D (6 bases). The V gene lost 0 bases and the J gene lost 2 bases, with 8 bases spanning the gap. CDR1 SGHAT and CDR2 FQNNGV come from the germline V gene. The CDR3 contains 15 residues. In nucleotides, the CDR3 is TGTGCCAGCAGCTTAGAGGGGGCAGCTGGAAACACCATATATTTT. It is translated as CASSLEGAAGNTIYF. Together with reference TRBV11-2 and TRBJ1-3, the CDR3 gives the full variable domain: EAGVAQSPRYKIIEKRQSVAFWCNPISGHATLYWYQQILGQGPKLLIQFQNNGVVDDSQLPKDRFSAERLKGVDSTLKIQPAKLEDSAVYLCASSLEGAAGNTIYFGEGSWLTVV.

The chain recombines TRBV12-5 with TRBJ2-2, with a tentative D call TRBD1 (5 bases). V was pared by 2 bases and J by 3 bases, with 10 bases between. CDR3 length equals 15 residues. Germline V gives CDR1 LGHNT, CDR2 FRNRAP. In DNA, the CDR3 is TGTGCTAGTGGTTTGTGGCAGGGATACACCGGGGAGCTGTTTTTT. This sequence encodes CASGLWQGYTGELFF. Looking up the rest from reference TRBV12-5 and TRBJ2-2 gives the full variable domain: DARVTQTPRHKVTEMGQEVTMRCQPILGHNTVFWYRQTMMQGLELLAYFRNRAPLDDSGMPKDRFSAEMPDATLATLKIQPSEPRDSAVYFCASGLWQGYTGELFFGEGSRLTVL.

This clone came up a few times. This chain joins TRBV29-1 and TRBJ1-1; D is uncertain. Germline V gene lookup returns CDR1 SQVTM and CDR2 ANQGSEA. The V gene lost 6 bases and the J gene lost 2 bases, with 10 bases spanning the gap. This CDR3 has 12 amino acids. CDR3 coding DNA: TGCAGCGTAACCTCGACTAACACTGAAGCTTTCTTT. Residues: CSVTSTNTEAFF.

This clone was found once. The chain carries TRBV9 and TRBJ2-7, with 7 bases aligning to TRBD1. This CDR3 is built from 14 residues. Germline CDR1 SGDLS, CDR2 YYNGEE. V lost 2 bases and J lost 4; bases outside the gene matches: 6. CDR3 nucleotide sequence: TGTGCCAGCAGCGTGGGGACAGTAGGGTACGAGCAGTACTTC. Its translation: CASSVGTVGYEQYF.

The rearrangement uses TRBV29-1 and TRBJ1-1, with a possible D match to TRBD1 (5 bases). This CDR3 is 16 amino acids long. V was shortened by 4 bases and J by 0 bases, with 18 bases between the two germline ends. Germline V CDR1 and CDR2: SQVTM, ANQGSEA. The CDR3 is CSVGRGGWTMNTEAFF. CDR3 sequence (DNA): TGCAGCGTTGGGCGGGGGGGATGGACAATGAACACTGAAGCTTTCTTT.

This chain connects TRBV24-1 to TRBJ1-4, with 9 bases lining up with TRBD1. Germline CDR1 and CDR2: KGHDR and SFDVKD. V lost 9 bases to trimming and J lost 8 bases; unmatched junction nucleotides: 12. This CDR3 contains 15 residues. CDR3 in amino acids: CATGDLDRGGEKLFF. CDR3 nucleotide sequence: TGTGCCACCGGCGACTTAGACAGGGGGGGAGAAAAACTGTTTTTT.